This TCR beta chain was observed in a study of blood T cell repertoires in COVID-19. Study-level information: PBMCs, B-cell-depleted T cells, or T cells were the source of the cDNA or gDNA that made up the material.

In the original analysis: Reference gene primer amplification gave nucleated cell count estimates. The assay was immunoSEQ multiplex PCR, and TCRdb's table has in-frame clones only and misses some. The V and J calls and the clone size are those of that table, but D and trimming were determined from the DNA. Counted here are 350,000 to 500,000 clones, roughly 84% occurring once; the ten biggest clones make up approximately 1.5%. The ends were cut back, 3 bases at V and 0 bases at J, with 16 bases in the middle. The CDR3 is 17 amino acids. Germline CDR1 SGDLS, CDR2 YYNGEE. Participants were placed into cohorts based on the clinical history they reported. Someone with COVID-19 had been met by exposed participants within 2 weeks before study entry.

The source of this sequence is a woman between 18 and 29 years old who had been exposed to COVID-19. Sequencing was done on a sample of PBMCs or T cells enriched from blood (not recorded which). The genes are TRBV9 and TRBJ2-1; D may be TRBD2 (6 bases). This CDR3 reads CASSALLAGPSYNEQFF. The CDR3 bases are TGTGCCAGCAGCGCACTGTTGGCGGGGCCCTCCTACAATGAGCAGTTCTTC.